This record covers a single T cell receptor beta chain. What it recognizes is unknown. The CDR3 spans 12 residues. Germline-derived CDR1 and CDR2 are LGHNT and FRNRAP. V was trimmed by 3 bases and J by 8 bases, leaving 8 bases between them. The record originates from a study of beta chain features in type 1 diabetes. The authors reverse transcribed all of the isolated RNA, so sequencing captured expressed TCRB transcripts. About 3.6 million reads on average were seen across naive, central memory and regulatory T cell samples. Clones were read by immunoSEQ multiplex PCR, and TCRdb kept only the in-frame ones, dropping some. This repertoire shows roughly 370,000 clones, about 14% found once; its top ten account for about 0.034%. Whole-study findings and limits: The similarity of naive, central memory and Treg TCRB repertoires appeared greater among patients than among healthy donors. Type 1 diabetes patients showed fewer insertions and more deletions at VDJ junctions.

The V gene is TRBV12-5, the J gene TRBJ1-3; D uncertain. This TCR was recovered from a man aged 30-40 years in good health. Sequenced: naive CD4+ T cells from blood. This CDR3 reads CASGFGVDTIYF. The CDR3 DNA is TGTGCTAGTGGTTTTGGCGTGGACACCATATATTTT.